This entry features one TCR beta chain sequence. The sample is drawn from a study of cytomegalovirus exposure and HLA in healthy donors. PCR was performed using 60 Vbeta and 13 Jbeta primers. TCRdb keeps only in-frame clones here, not all; method: immunoSEQ multiplex PCR. The sample lists around 150,000 clones; approximately 80% were seen once. Trimming removed 8 bases at V and 0 bases at J, with 8 bases between. This CDR3 is built from 13 residues. In germline, CDR1 is LNHDA, CDR2 SQIVND (reference sequence). This TCR came from a young man in good health and CMV-seronegative. The chain employs TRBV19 and TRBJ1-5; no clear D gene. The source material was PBMCs. CDR3 sequence: CASSGDSNQPQHF. The CDR3 coding sequence is TGTGCCAGTTCGGGAGATAGCAATCAGCCCCAGCATTTT.